Each of the 25 T cell receptor beta chains below was sequenced from the same sample in a study of T cells in Graves' hyperthyroidism and ophthalmopathy. Amplified TCR beta CDR3 regions derived from RNA transcripts. The study used the HTBI primer set for a first-round RT-PCR of the TCR CDR3. TCRdb fed the multiplex PCR reads into MiXCR, producing one record per CDR3 protein. This sample carries some 300,000 distinct CDR3 sequences, about 15% of them seen once, and the ten largest clones take roughly 33%. Input material: blood. The receptors were gathered from a young man with Graves' hyperthyroidism.

V usage is TRBV9 and J usage is TRBJ1-1; 9 positions agree with TRBD1. This CDR3 spans 13 amino acids. The trim removed 9 bases at V and 1 base at J, leaving 4 bases unmatched. CDR1 is SGDLS, CDR2 YYNGEE, per germline. The CDR3 bases are TGTGCCACAGGACAGGGGACGAACACTGAAGCTTTCTTT. This encodes CATGQGTNTEAFF.

This clonotype showed up many times. The chain couples TRBV5-4 to TRBJ2-7; 9 nucleotides match TRBD1. In germline, CDR1 is SGHNT, CDR2 YYREEE (reference sequence). This CDR3 has 14 amino acids. With 4 bases clipped from V and 1 base from J, the junction kept 3 bases outside the gene matches. The CDR3 sequence: CASSRDRASYEQYF. In DNA, the CDR3 is TGTGCCAGCAGCCGGGACAGGGCATCCTACGAGCAGTACTTC.

The chain joins TRBV19 to TRBJ2-2; maybe TRBD2 (5 bases). The V end was cut by 7 bases, the J end by 7 bases, with 13 bases between. The CDR3 has 13 residues. CDR1 is LNHDA and CDR2 is SQIVND in the germline V gene (reference sequence). This chain's CDR3 is CASTRSGSGELFF. The CDR3 DNA follows: TGTGCCAGTACCCGATCGGGGAGCGGGGAGCTGTTTTTT.

In its sample, this clonotype was seen many times. The chain recombines TRBV29-1 with TRBJ2-1; TRBD2 agrees at 12 bases. Germline-derived CDR1 and CDR2 are SQVTM and ANQGSEA. The CDR3 is 14 amino acids. Losses at the gene ends were 3 bases for V and 7 bases for J; bases not matched to a gene: 4. The CDR3 DNA reads as TGCAGCGTTGACGGGCTAGCGGGAGGGAATGAGCAGTTCTTC. Its protein product is CSVDGLAGGNEQFF.

This chain uses TRBV24-1 with TRBJ2-2, with D perhaps given as TRBD1 or TRBD2 (5 bases each). Germline values: CDR1 KGHDR, CDR2 SFDVKD. The CDR3 loop spans 17 amino acids. The V and J ends lost 3 bases and 4 bases respectively, with 17 bases between them. Here the CDR3 DNA reads TGTGCCACCAGTGATCCCCGGGGCTACGGAAGCACCGGGGAGCTGTTTTTT. This sequence encodes CATSDPRGYGSTGELFF.

This clonotype occurred a few times. The chain carries TRBV9 and TRBJ1-4; tentative D call: TRBD1 (5 bases). CDR3 length: 17 residues. Germline CDR1 SGDLS, CDR2 YYNGEE. Trimming left V 3 bases short and J 0 bases short, with 15 bases between. CDR3 region: CASSAPTWTSTNEKLFF. In DNA form, the CDR3 reads TGTGCCAGCAGCGCCCCTACTTGGACATCAACTAATGAAAAACTGTTTTTT.

This rearrangement joins TRBV6-1 to TRBJ2-7, with D possibly matching TRBD2 (5 bases). The germline gives CDR1 MNHNS, CDR2 SASEGT. The length of the CDR3 is 16 residues. The ends were cut back, 6 bases at V and 6 bases at J, with 24 bases in the middle. The CDR3 loop is CASSRSDFIFPLEQYF. CDR3 bases: TGTGCCAGCAGCCGTAGCGACTTTATTTTCCCCCTCGAGCAGTACTTC.

J is TRBJ1-2 and V is TRBV6-2 or TRBV6-3; D not resolved. V lost 6 bases, J lost 5 bases, and 16 bases lay in between. Germline V gene lookup returns CDR1 MNHEY and CDR2 SVGEGT. This CDR3 spans 14 amino acids. In DNA form, the CDR3 reads TGTGCCAGCAGATCGAGCAGGACCCTTTATGGCTACACCTTC. Translation gives CASRSSRTLYGYTF.

The table lists this clonotype with a few counts. The J gene is TRBJ2-3, the V gene TRBV30, with D maybe TRBD2 (5 bases). This CDR3 region has 16 residues. V was trimmed by 1 base and J by 0 bases, leaving 14 bases between them. From germline, CDR1 is GTSNPN and CDR2 SVGIG (reference sequence). The DNA for the CDR3 is TGTGCCTGGAGTGGACTTCAAGGCGGGAGCACAGATACGCAGTATTTT. Amino acid sequence: CAWSGLQGGSTDTQYF. Filled out from reference TRBV30 and TRBJ2-3, the complete variable domain reads SQTIHQWPATLVQPVGSPLSLECTVEGTSNPNLYWYRQAAGRGLQLLFYSVGIGQISSEVPQNLSASRPQDRQFILSSKKLLLSDSGFYLCAWSGLQGGSTDTQYFGPGTRLTVL.

This clonotype was recorded at least ten times. The chain employs TRBV6-2 or TRBV6-3 and TRBJ2-1; tentative D call: TRBD2 (6 bases). This CDR3 has 17 amino acids. The germline gives CDR1 MNHEY, CDR2 SVGEGT. With 10 bases removed from V and 3 bases from J, the gap between germline ends came to 25 bases. DNA of the CDR3: TGTGCCACCTCCCTACGGCCAGCGGGCCTATTCTACAATGAGCAGTTCTTC. It codes for CATSLRPAGLFYNEQFF.

This clonotype was seen repeatedly, ten times or more. This chain connects TRBV18 to TRBJ2-3; 10 bases are a match to TRBD1. The germline gives CDR1 KGHSH, CDR2 LQKENI. Unmatched junction bases numbered 1, after V lost 0 bases and J lost 4 bases. There are 15 residues in the CDR3. The CDR3 loop reads CASSPPGQGSDTQYF. Here the CDR3 DNA reads TGTGCCAGCTCACCACCGGGACAGGGGTCAGATACGCAGTATTTT.

This clonotype was seen only a few times. This chain uses TRBV5-1 with TRBJ1-2; D is possibly TRBD1 (6 bases). From germline, CDR1 is SGHRS and CDR2 YFSETQ. Trimming left V 0 bases short and J 4 bases short, with 10 bases between. This CDR3 spans 14 amino acids. CDR3 sequence (DNA): TGCGCCAGCAGCTTGGGACAGGATAGCTATGGCTACACCTTC. Encoded protein: CASSLGQDSYGYTF.

The sample holds many counts of this clonotype. The chain couples TRBV12-3 or TRBV12-4 to TRBJ2-5, with D possibly matching TRBD2 (5 bases). The CDR3 has 13 residues. V was clipped by 6 bases and J by 0 bases, with 8 bases between them. CDR3 protein: CASSLDYQETQYF. CDR3 coding DNA: TGTGCCAGCAGCCTGGACTACCAAGAGACCCAGTACTTC.

This clonotype occurred many times. J is TRBJ1-4 and V is TRBV18; possibly TRBD1 for D (5 bases). CDR3 length: 14 residues. In germline, CDR1 is KGHSH, CDR2 LQKENI. Trimming cost V 6 bases and J 8 bases, with 16 bases left between them. CDR3 in DNA: TGTGCCAGCTCCCCGGGACCCTCCCTGGAAAAACTGTTTTTT. Amino acids: CASSPGPSLEKLFF.

At least ten counts were recorded for this clonotype. This chain uses TRBV24-1 with TRBJ2-3; 13 nucleotides align to TRBD2. The CDR3 length is 15 residues. Germline loops: CDR1 KGHDR, CDR2 SFDVKD. V dropped 4 bases and J dropped 6; count of bases not matched to a gene: 3. The DNA for the CDR3 is TGTGCCACCAGTGAGGGGACTAGCGGGACCGATACGCAGTATTTT. This translates into CATSEGTSGTDTQYF.

The chain employs TRBV5-6 and TRBJ1-1; no definite D call. Germline CDR1 reads SGHDT; CDR2 reads YYEEEE. The CDR3 is made up of 12 amino acids. Between the trimmed V and J ends, which lost 3 bases and 12 bases, there was a span of 15 bases. The CDR3 DNA reads as TGTGCCAGCAGCTGGGAAAGGATCGAGACTTTCTTT. Protein product: CASSWERIETFF.

This clonotype was observed at least ten times. The chain uses TRBV2 and TRBJ2-7, with D uncertain. The CDR3 sequence is 13 residues long. CDR1 SNHLY and CDR2 FYNNEI come from the germline V gene. V was clipped by 4 bases and J by 2 bases, with 9 bases between them. The CDR3 region is CASSVMRTYEQYF. The DNA of the CDR3 is TGTGCCAGCAGTGTTATGAGGACCTACGAGCAGTACTTC. Full variable domain (remainder filled in from reference TRBV2 and TRBJ2-7): EPEVTQTPSHQVTQMGQEVILRCVPISNHLYFYWYRQILGQKVEFLVSFYNNEISEKSEIFDDQFSVERPDGSNFTLKIRSTKLEDSAMYFCASSVMRTYEQYFGPGTRLTVT.

Concerning this clonotype itself: One base away lies a much larger clone, so this may be a sequencing read error. The chain couples TRBV7-2 to TRBJ1-5, with D uncertain. Trimming pared 1 base from V and 2 bases from J, leaving 9 bases between. Germline CDR1 is SGHTA and CDR2 is FQGNSA. The CDR3 has 15 residues. The CDR3 region has the DNA TGTGCCAGCAGCTTAGAATTGACCGGCAATCAGCCCCAGCATTTT. Encoded protein: CASSLELTGNQPQHF.

This clonotype was seen ten or more times. V usage is TRBV30 and J usage is TRBJ2-5; D remains ambiguous. Germline assignment: CDR1 GTSNPN and CDR2 SVGIG (reference sequence). The CDR3 length is 11 residues. V shed 5 bases and J shed 4 bases, with 8 bases lying between them. This chain's CDR3 is CAWSIRETQYF. In nucleotides, the CDR3 is TGTGCCTGGTCGATTCGAGAGACCCAGTACTTC.

This clonotype showed up many times. This chain joins TRBV2 and TRBJ2-7; D unclear. Germline V gene data show CDR1 as SNHLY and CDR2 as FYNNEI. This CDR3 has 11 residues. V lost 4 bases and J 4 bases, leaving 5 bases between the germline ends. The CDR3 coding sequence is TGTGCCAGCAGTGGCCCATACGAGCAGTACTTC. It translates to CASSGPYEQYF.

V usage is TRBV12-3 or TRBV12-4 and J usage is TRBJ2-7; TRBD2 agrees at 10 bases. The CDR3 contains 14 residues. V dropped 3 bases and J dropped 4; count of bases not matched to a gene: 3. CDR3 region: CASSFSGRQYEQYF. CDR3 nucleotide sequence: TGTGCCAGCAGTTTTAGCGGGAGGCAGTACGAGCAGTACTTC.

In its sample, this clonotype was seen many times. This chain joins TRBV10-2 and TRBJ2-7; D uncertain. The length of the CDR3 is 11 residues. Germline loops: CDR1 WSHSY, CDR2 SAAADI. V lost 6 bases and J 6 bases, leaving 9 bases between the germline ends. CDR3 residues: CASRHSSEQYF. The CDR3 DNA is TGCGCCAGCAGACATAGCTCCGAGCAGTACTTC.

This clonotype came up many times. The chain recombines TRBV20-1 with TRBJ1-5, with D hard to call. With 3 bases removed from V and 5 bases from J, the gap between germline ends came to 14 bases. Per the germline V gene, CDR1 is DFQATT and CDR2 is SNEGSKA (reference sequence). This CDR3 contains 14 residues. The CDR3 region has the DNA TGCAGTGCTAGCTCCGGAGGAGTCCATCAGCCCCAGCATTTT. This gives the protein CSASSGGVHQPQHF.

At least ten counts were recorded for this clonotype. V usage is TRBV7-2 and J usage is TRBJ1-1; a weak D match, TRBD1 (5 bases). V was shortened by 3 bases and J by 0 bases, with 8 bases between the two germline ends. Germline CDR1 reads SGHTA; CDR2 reads FQGNSA. The CDR3 length is 14 residues. The CDR3: CASSLGPLNTEAFF. In DNA form, the CDR3 reads TGTGCCAGCAGCTTGGGACCTTTGAACACTGAAGCTTTCTTT.

This clonotype was seen more than once but under ten times. This rearrangement joins TRBV24-1 to TRBJ1-2; maybe TRBD1 (6 bases). Deletions cut 3 bases from V and 7 bases from J, with 17 bases between. Germline-derived CDR1 and CDR2 are KGHDR and SFDVKD. CDR3 length equals 15 residues. The CDR3 region is CATSDPGRGSAGYTF. CDR3 bases: TGTGCCACCAGTGATCCTGGCAGGGGATCCGCTGGCTACACCTTC.